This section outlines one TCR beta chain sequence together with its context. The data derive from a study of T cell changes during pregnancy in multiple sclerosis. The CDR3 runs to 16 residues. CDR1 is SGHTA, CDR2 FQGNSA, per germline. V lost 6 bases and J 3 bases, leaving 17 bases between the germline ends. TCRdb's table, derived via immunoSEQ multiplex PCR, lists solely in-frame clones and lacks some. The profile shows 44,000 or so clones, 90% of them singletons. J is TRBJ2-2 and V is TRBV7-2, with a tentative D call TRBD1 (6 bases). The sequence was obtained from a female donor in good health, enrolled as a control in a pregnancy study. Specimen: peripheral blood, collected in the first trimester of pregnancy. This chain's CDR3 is CASSPGTLSDTGELFF. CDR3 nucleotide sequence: TGTGCCAGCAGTCCAGGGACATTGTCCGACACCGGGGAGCTGTTTTTT.